The next 20 T cell receptor beta chains were all read from a single sample in a study of shared clonotypes between healthy human individuals. The method was immunoSEQ multiplex PCR; TCRdb's version includes in-frame clones alone and lacks a portion of them. The sample has roughly 570,000 clones; about 98% are singletons. In the naive CD8 group, cells lacked CD45RO and were positively selected for CCR7, so terminally differentiated effector memory CD45RA+ cells were left out. Sequencing used naive CD8+ T cells sorted from blood. These receptors were obtained from a man in his thirties or forties in good health.

This chain uses TRBV6-1 with TRBJ2-2; D unresolved. Trimming removed 7 bases from V and 2 bases from J, with 8 bases in between. The CDR3 length is 13 residues. CDR1 is MNHNS and CDR2 is SASEGT in the germline V gene. CDR3 sequence (DNA): TGTGCCAGCAACCTAGACAACACCGGGGAGCTGTTTTTT. It specifies CASNLDNTGELFF.

This clone appeared once. The chain has TRBV10-1 and TRBJ2-1; TRBD2 is a possible D gene (6 bases). With 6 bases removed from V and 5 bases from J, the gap between germline ends came to 26 bases. CDR3 length: 18 amino acids. Germline V CDR1 and CDR2: WNHNN, SYGVQD (reference sequence). CDR3 sequence (DNA): TGCGCCAGCAGAAGCCCGTCCCTTTACGGTGGAGGGGACAATGAGCAGTTCTTC. It specifies CASRSPSLYGGGDNEQFF.

For the CDR3, the DNA is TGCGCCAGCAGCCGAACAGGGACTAGCGGGAGCACAGATACGCAGTATTTT. This translates into CASSRTGTSGSTDTQYF. The chain has TRBV4-1 and TRBJ2-3; 12 nucleotides line up with TRBD2. Germline CDR1 reads MGHRA; CDR2 reads YSYEKL. V lost 4 bases, J lost 0 bases, and 5 bases stayed unmatched. The CDR3 extends over 17 amino acids.

The chain joins TRBV19 to TRBJ2-1; D unresolved. The CDR3 loop spans 13 amino acids. V shed 3 bases and J shed 4 bases, with 7 bases lying between them. Germline values: CDR1 LNHDA, CDR2 SQIVND (reference sequence). In DNA, the CDR3 is TGTGCCAGTAGTATTGGGCAATACAATGAGCAGTTCTTC. Its translation: CASSIGQYNEQFF.

Written as DNA, the CDR3 is TGCAGCGTAGGACGGGTAAATCGGTACGAGCAGTACTTC. Protein sequence: CSVGRVNRYEQYF. The chain is built from TRBV29-1 and TRBJ2-7; D is unclear. V lost 6 bases to trimming and J lost 4 bases, with 16 bases between them. The CDR3 loop spans 13 amino acids. Germline CDR1 SQVTM, CDR2 ANQGSEA.

This clone was seen a single time. The V call is TRBV15, the J call TRBJ2-7; tentatively, D is TRBD1 or TRBD2 (5 bases each). CDR3 length: 18 amino acids. Germline V gene sequence: CDR1 LNHNV, CDR2 YYDKDF (reference sequence). The V and J ends lost 1 base and 0 bases respectively, with 19 bases between them. CDR3 in DNA: TGTGCCACCAGCAGAGGAAGAGGGACGGGCAAATACTCCTACGAGCAGTACTTC. Translation gives CATSRGRGTGKYSYEQYF. Full variable domain (outside the CDR3, taken from reference TRBV15 and TRBJ2-7): DAMVIQNPRYQVTQFGKPVTLSCSQTLNHNVMYWYQQKSSQAPKLLFHYYDKDFNNEADTPDNFQSRRPNTSFCFLDIRSPGLGDTAMYLCATSRGRGTGKYSYEQYFGPGTRLTVT.

This chain uses TRBV7-8 with TRBJ2-7; D remains unclear. CDR1 is SGHVS and CDR2 is FQNEAQ in the germline V gene. This CDR3 region has 16 residues. Trimming left V 0 bases short and J 4 bases short, with 16 bases between. The CDR3, as DNA: TGTGCCAGCAGCTTAGCCAGCCCGGGCAGATCTTACGAGCAGTACTTC. This codes for CASSLASPGRSYEQYF.

The rearrangement joins TRBV7-6 to TRBJ2-1; D remains unclear. The CDR3 consists of 17 residues. Trimming removed 4 bases from V and 0 bases from J, with 16 bases in between. Germline CDR1 and CDR2: SGHVS and FNYEAQ. The CDR3 spells CASSSASGMSSYNEQFF. As DNA, the CDR3 is TGTGCCAGCAGCTCAGCCTCGGGTATGAGCTCCTACAATGAGCAGTTCTTC.

Points on this clone: The DNA is left out, because the CDR3 cannot be placed on it with certainty; the CDR3 is given as TCRdb lists it. The chain uses TRBV27 and TRBJ2-7. The CDR3 contains 14 residues when both ends are counted. Per germline, CDR1 MNHEY and CDR2 SMNVEV (reference sequence). This CDR3 reads CASSTSTDRYEQYF.

The chain carries TRBV27 and TRBJ2-7; 8 bases match TRBD2. Germline V gives CDR1 MNHEY, CDR2 SMNVEV (reference sequence). This CDR3 spans 13 amino acids. Trimming removed 2 bases from V and 6 bases from J; junction bases left unmatched: 3. In DNA form, the CDR3 reads TGTGCCAGCAGTTTAGGAGGGACTAGCGAGCAGTACTTC. Encoded protein: CASSLGGTSEQYF.

The genes are TRBV7-6 and TRBJ2-4; no reliable D call. CDR1 and CDR2 (germline): SGHVS, FNYEAQ. The CDR3 is 13 residues long. V was clipped by 1 base and J by 9 bases, with 10 bases between them. The CDR3 sequence is CASSLDRLSIQYF. The CDR3 bases are TGTGCCAGCAGCTTAGATCGCTTGAGCATTCAGTACTTC.

The chain employs TRBV27 and TRBJ1-5; D gene unclear. V was trimmed by 5 bases and J by 1 base, leaving 12 bases between them. CDR1 MNHEY and CDR2 SMNVEV come from the germline V gene (reference sequence). This CDR3 has 15 amino acids. The CDR3 DNA reads as TGTGCCAGCAGTATGCTTGGGAGGAGCAATCAGCCCCAGCATTTT. Residues: CASSMLGRSNQPQHF.

This chain links TRBV7-9 with TRBJ2-3, with D tentatively TRBD2 (6 bases). CDR3 length equals 16 residues. Germline CDR1 SEHNR, CDR2 FQNEAQ (reference sequence). With 6 bases removed from V and 4 bases from J, the gap between germline ends came to 20 bases. The CDR3 is CASSTLRRGGADTQYF. In DNA form, the CDR3 reads TGTGCCAGCAGTACTCTGCGGCGCGGCGGGGCAGATACGCAGTATTTT.

The gene calls are TRBV6-5 and TRBJ2-2; 8 positions match TRBD1. There are 14 residues in the CDR3. Germline V gene lookup returns CDR1 MNHEY and CDR2 SVGAGI. CDR3 residues: CGKVQGAPIGELFF. The CDR3 nucleotides are TGTGGGAAGGTCCAGGGGGCGCCGATCGGGGAGCTGTTTTTT.

The V and J genes are TRBV10-2 and TRBJ1-1; D might be TRBD1 (5 bases). Trimming stripped 6 bases from V and 4 bases from J, with 9 bases between. This CDR3 is 12 amino acids long. Germline V gene lookup returns CDR1 WSHSY and CDR2 SAAADI. CDR3 in DNA: TGCGCCAGCAGCGGGGGGAGCACTGAAGCTTTCTTT. It specifies CASSGGSTEAFF.

This rearrangement joins TRBV6-1 to TRBJ2-7, with TRBD1 matching over 7 bases. The CDR3 runs 15 residues. The germline CDR1 and CDR2 sequences are MNHNS and SASEGT. V lost 5 bases and J lost 4; bases outside the gene matches: 11. The CDR3 DNA follows: TGTGCCAGCAGTTTTCTACCGGGACAGCCATACGAGCAGTACTTC. Protein: CASSFLPGQPYEQYF.

This chain joins TRBV11-2 and TRBJ2-2; 8 bases align to TRBD1. V was pared by 3 bases and J by 4 bases, with 4 bases of the junction left unmatched. The germline V gene encodes CDR1 SGHAT and CDR2 FQNNGV. This CDR3 region has 15 residues. CDR3 sequence reads: CASSFRTGTTGELFF. The CDR3 DNA follows: TGTGCCAGCAGCTTTAGGACAGGGACCACCGGGGAGCTGTTTTTT.

The chain joins TRBV9 to TRBJ2-5; 7 bases line up with TRBD2. V shed 3 bases, J shed 4 bases, and the junction held 3 bases outside the gene matches. This CDR3 comprises 13 residues. Per the germline V gene, CDR1 is SGDLS and CDR2 is YYNGEE. The CDR3 loop reads CASSAGGGETQYF. The CDR3 DNA is TGTGCCAGCAGCGCGGGGGGAGGAGAGACCCAGTACTTC.

V usage is TRBV11-3 and J usage is TRBJ1-2, with a weak D call TRBD1 (5 bases). V lost 5 bases and J 4 bases, leaving 20 bases between the germline ends. The CDR3 contains 16 residues. CDR1 and CDR2 from the germline V gene are SGHNT and YENEEA. The CDR3 is CASSAVGRLHIYGYTF. CDR3 coding DNA: TGTGCCAGCAGCGCGGTGGGACGGCTCCACATCTATGGCTACACCTTC.

As to this clone: This sample also contains other DNA sequences that code for the same CDR3. The chain has TRBV11-2 and TRBJ2-7; no reliable D call. This CDR3 is built from 12 residues. V was shortened by 3 bases and J by 3 bases, with 6 bases between the two germline ends. CDR1 is SGHAT and CDR2 is FQNNGV in the germline V gene. The CDR3 DNA follows: TGTGCCAGCAGCTTGGACGGCTACGAGCAGTACTTC. This sequence encodes CASSLDGYEQYF.